This passage covers 27 T cell receptor beta chains from one sample sequenced in a study of shared clonotypes between healthy human individuals (dated by TCRdb to 2020 to 2022). CD8 naive samples were obtained by positive selection for CCR7 among CD45RO-negative cells, yielding a CD45RA+CCR7+ population from which TemRA cells were excluded. The method was the immunoSEQ multiplex PCR assay. TCRdb took this table from immuneACCESS and kept in-frame rearrangements with V and J called. Such tables lack part of the clones; where checked against another copy, unresolved V genes explain under half of the gap, and the rest is unexplained. Recorded for this sample are about 1.9 million clones; about 93% of them occurred a single time. The ten most abundant clones make up around 1.8% of the sample. Material: naive CD8+ T cells from PBMCs. According to the study, the label for this sample's cell subset or site signals: CD45RA+CCR7+. The receptors derive from a man younger than 30 in good health. Some clones in this sample may be carry-over from other donors' samples.

Here the CDR3 reads CASSVGVKTDTQYF. For the CDR3, the DNA is TGTGCCAGCAGCGTCGGGGTAAAAACAGATACGCAGTATTTT. The V call is TRBV9, the J call TRBJ2-3; TRBD2 might be the D (5 bases). CDR1 is SGDLS and CDR2 is YYNGEE in the germline V gene. V was trimmed by 2 bases and J by 3 bases, leaving 10 bases between them. The CDR3 contains 14 residues.

The CDR3 sequence: CASSLGTSSETQYF. The CDR3 bases are TGTGCCAGCAGCTTAGGGACTAGTTCGGAGACCCAGTACTTC. The chain uses TRBV5-5 and TRBJ2-5, with 8 positions matching TRBD2. V shed 2 bases, J shed 5 bases, and the junction held 5 bases outside the gene matches. There are 14 residues in the CDR3. Germline CDR1 SGHKS, CDR2 YYEKEE (reference sequence).

The V call is TRBV2, the J call TRBJ2-7; 13 bases map to TRBD2. The germline V gene encodes CDR1 SNHLY and CDR2 FYNNEI. With 3 bases clipped from V and 6 bases from J, the junction kept 2 bases outside the gene matches. The CDR3 runs to 14 residues. The CDR3 bases are TGTGCCAGCAGTGAGGGGACTAGCGGGACCGAGCAGTACTTC. As protein: CASSEGTSGTEQYF.

This clone came up once. The rearrangement links TRBV27 to TRBJ2-5; 9 bases match TRBD1. Trimming cost V 2 bases and J 4 bases; bases outside gene matches: 5. The CDR3 sequence is 15 residues long. Per germline, CDR1 MNHEY and CDR2 SMNVEV (reference sequence). The CDR3 reads CASSLTGGHRETQYF. The DNA for the CDR3 is TGTGCCAGCAGTTTAACAGGGGGCCACCGAGAGACCCAGTACTTC.

This chain joins TRBV6-6 and TRBJ1-1; 9 bases fit TRBD1. Germline V gene data show CDR1 as MNHNY and CDR2 as SVGAGI (reference sequence). The CDR3 extends over 16 amino acids. Trimming removed 5 bases from V and 0 bases from J; junction bases left unmatched: 7. This CDR3 reads CASSQRQGGLNTEAFF. The CDR3 DNA reads TGTGCCAGCAGTCAAAGACAGGGGGGCCTGAACACTGAAGCTTTCTTT.

The V call is TRBV7-9, the J call TRBJ2-6; D remains unclear. The CDR3 runs to 16 residues. Trimming cost V 7 bases and J 2 bases, with 15 bases left between them. Germline lookup yields CDR1 SEHNR and CDR2 FQNEAQ (reference sequence). The CDR3: CASTLLVGAGANVLTF. CDR3 DNA sequence: TGTGCCAGCACACTACTGGTGGGTGCTGGGGCCAACGTCCTGACTTTC.

The chain has TRBV6-1 and TRBJ2-7; 8 nucleotides match TRBD2. Germline-derived CDR1 and CDR2 are MNHNS and SASEGT. Losses at the gene ends were 5 bases for V and 3 bases for J; bases not matched to a gene: 6. CDR3 length equals 14 residues. The CDR3: CASSIPGLGYEQYF. In nucleotides, the CDR3 is TGTGCCAGCAGTATACCGGGACTAGGCTACGAGCAGTACTTC.

A word on this clone: Other nucleotide sequences in the sample specify the same CDR3. The rearrangement uses TRBV5-1 and TRBJ2-7; D could derive from TRBD1 or TRBD2 (5 bases each). Trimming cost V 0 bases and J 3 bases, with 10 bases left between them. The CDR3 runs 14 residues. Per the germline V gene, CDR1 is SGHRS and CDR2 is YFSETQ. In DNA form, the CDR3 reads TGCGCCAGCAGCTTGGCCGGGGACGGCTACGAGCAGTACTTC. It codes for CASSLAGDGYEQYF.

The chain links TRBV5-4 to TRBJ2-7; the match to TRBD2 covers 8 bases. The germline V gene encodes CDR1 SGHNT and CDR2 YYREEE (reference sequence). The length of the CDR3 is 16 residues. The V and J ends lost 2 bases and 4 bases, in that order; junction bases with no gene match: 11. The CDR3 protein is CASSFKRELPTYEQYF. The CDR3 coding sequence is TGTGCCAGCAGCTTCAAGCGGGAGCTCCCCACGTACGAGCAGTACTTC.

V and J are TRBV6-5 and TRBJ2-1; 7 bases are shared with TRBD2. The CDR3 spans 14 residues. Germline lookup yields CDR1 MNHEY and CDR2 SVGAGI. V was clipped by 6 bases and J by 6 bases; unmatched bases: 8. CDR3: CASRKAGSFNEQFF. The CDR3 nucleotides read TGTGCCAGCAGAAAAGCGGGATCGTTCAATGAGCAGTTCTTC.

The chain combines TRBV11-2 with TRBJ2-1; 9 nucleotides agree with TRBD1. This CDR3 contains 17 residues. V shed 3 bases, J shed 8 bases, and the junction held 14 bases outside the gene matches. Germline V gene lookup returns CDR1 SGHAT and CDR2 FQNNGV. The CDR3 loop reads CASSLAGTGFYEDEQFF. For the CDR3, the DNA is TGTGCCAGCAGCTTGGCCGGGACAGGGTTTTACGAAGATGAGCAGTTCTTC.

This clone was observed a handful of times. This chain joins TRBV6-5 and TRBJ1-1, with a possible D match to TRBD1 (5 bases). V lost 5 bases to trimming and J lost 3 bases, with 7 bases between them. CDR1 MNHEY and CDR2 SVGAGI come from the germline V gene. The CDR3 spans 12 residues. The CDR3 protein is CASSEGYTEAFF. CDR3 nucleotides: TGTGCCAGCAGTGAGGGGTACACTGAAGCTTTCTTT.

The chain uses TRBV11-2 and TRBJ2-7, with D possibly matching TRBD1 (6 bases). CDR1 and CDR2 (germline): SGHAT, FQNNGV. The CDR3 runs to 16 residues. V was clipped by 5 bases and J by 1 base, with 18 bases between them. CDR3 residues: CASSTGLGAGSYEQYF. CDR3 bases: TGTGCCAGCAGCACAGGACTGGGGGCCGGGTCCTACGAGCAGTACTTC.

V and J are TRBV11-2 and TRBJ2-2; 7 bases agree with TRBD2. This CDR3 comprises 17 residues. CDR1 is SGHAT, CDR2 FQNNGV, per germline. Trimming took 5 bases from V and 1 from J; bases not matched to a gene: 10. CDR3 loop: CASSLSLSGVNTGELFF. The CDR3 DNA is TGTGCCAGCAGCCTTTCCCTAAGCGGGGTGAACACCGGGGAGCTGTTTTTT.

V and J are TRBV19 and TRBJ2-7; a weak D match, TRBD1 (6 bases). V lost 7 bases and J lost 0, with 16 bases in between. Per the germline V gene, CDR1 is LNHDA and CDR2 is SQIVND (reference sequence). The CDR3 length is 15 residues. CDR3 coding DNA: TGTGCCAGTACCCAGGACAGCGGCTCCTCCTACGAGCAGTACTTC. Encoded protein: CASTQDSGSSYEQYF.

This chain uses TRBV7-9 with TRBJ2-1; either TRBD1 or TRBD2 may fit D (5 bases each). Germline CDR1 and CDR2: SEHNR and FQNEAQ (reference sequence). The CDR3 has 16 amino acids. Trimming removed 5 bases at V and 1 base at J, with 15 bases between. CDR3 loop: CASSPPGRASYNEQFF. CDR3 coding DNA: TGTGCCAGCAGCCCCCCAGGGCGGGCATCCTACAATGAGCAGTTCTTC.

For this clone: One end of the junction does not line up with germline, which may come from a read error. V gene TRBV7-9 combines with J gene TRBJ1-5; D unclear. CDR3 size: 17 residues. The V gene's germline CDR1 is SEHNR and CDR2 FQNEAQ (reference sequence). The CDR3 loop is CAISEERRGISNQPQHF. The CDR3 DNA follows: TGTGCCATCAGCGAGGAGAGGCGCGGGATAAGCAATCAGCCCCAGCATTTT.

This clone came up once. This sequence joins TRBV9 and TRBJ2-7; D possibly matches TRBD1 or TRBD2 (7 bases each). The germline V gene encodes CDR1 SGDLS and CDR2 YYNGEE. Trimming removed 3 bases from V and 2 bases from J, with 18 bases in between. CDR3 length: 16 amino acids. The DNA for the CDR3 is TGTGCCAGCAGCGCCGGTCTTTCAGGGGGGGCCTACGAGCAGTACTTC. As protein: CASSAGLSGGAYEQYF. The complete variable domain, with remaining parts taken from reference TRBV9 and TRBJ2-7, reads DSGVTQTPKHLITATGQRVTLRCSPRSGDLSVYWYQQSLDQGLQFLIQYYNGEERAKGNILERFSAQQFPDLHSELNLSSLELGDSALYFCASSAGLSGGAYEQYFGPGTRLTVT.

The chain is built from TRBV27 and TRBJ2-7, with 13 bases matching TRBD2. V gave up 6 bases and J gave up 7 bases; unmatched junction bases: 6. Germline V gene lookup returns CDR1 MNHEY and CDR2 SMNVEV (reference sequence). The CDR3 contains 14 residues. The CDR3 sequence: CASSGLAGVREQYF. DNA of the CDR3: TGTGCCAGCAGCGGACTAGCGGGAGTGCGAGAGCAGTACTTC.

The V and J genes are TRBV7-2 and TRBJ2-3, with D hard to call. This CDR3 has 18 residues. Trimming took 5 bases from V and 0 from J, leaving 21 bases between them. The V gene's germline CDR1 is SGHTA and CDR2 FQGNSA. The CDR3 sequence is CASSPQIGKATSTDTQYF. The CDR3, as DNA: TGTGCCAGCAGCCCCCAGATTGGTAAGGCAACTAGCACAGATACGCAGTATTTT. Using reference TRBV7-2 and TRBJ2-3 for the parts outside the CDR3, the full variable domain is GAGVSQSPSNKVTEKGKDVELRCDPISGHTALYWYRQSLGQGLEFLIYFQGNSAPDKSGLPSDRFSAERTGGSVSTLTIQRTQQEDSAVYLCASSPQIGKATSTDTQYFGPGTRLTVL.

The J gene is TRBJ1-2, the V gene TRBV4-1; possibly TRBD1 for D (6 bases). This CDR3 spans 15 amino acids. The ends were cut back, 4 bases at V and 4 bases at J, with 16 bases in the middle. Germline CDR1 reads MGHRA; CDR2 reads YSYEKL. CDR3 sequence (DNA): TGCGCCAGCAGCCCTGGACCGGGGGGCGTCTATGGCTACACCTTC. Its translation: CASSPGPGGVYGYTF.

This clone has a handful of counts. This sample also contains other DNA sequences that code for the same CDR3. This rearrangement joins TRBV28 to TRBJ1-1; unclear D gene. Trimming removed 3 bases from V and 8 bases from J, with 7 bases in between. There are 11 residues in the CDR3. Per the germline V gene, CDR1 is MDHEN and CDR2 is SYDVKM. The CDR3 protein is CASSFPTEAFF. CDR3 in DNA: TGTGCCAGCAGTTTTCCGACAGAAGCTTTCTTT.

The CDR3 protein is CASGSHEGYTF. The CDR3, as DNA: TGTGCCAGCGGTTCGCATGAGGGCTACACCTTC. The gene calls are TRBV6-1 and TRBJ1-2; D remains unclear. The CDR3 length is 11 residues. The germline gives CDR1 MNHNS, CDR2 SASEGT. V was clipped by 8 bases and J by 8 bases, with 12 bases between them.

The V call is TRBV9, the J call TRBJ1-2; perhaps TRBD1 as D (6 bases). Germline V gene sequence: CDR1 SGDLS, CDR2 YYNGEE. This CDR3 is 15 amino acids long. The V gene lost 3 bases and the J gene lost 10 bases, with 22 bases spanning the gap. Here the CDR3 reads CASSGNRVPAGYYTF. CDR3 nucleotide sequence: TGTGCCAGCAGCGGTAACAGGGTCCCGGCGGGCTACTACACCTTC.

The chain employs TRBV28 and TRBJ2-7; possible D gene TRBD2, 5 bases. The CDR3 length is 14 residues. Trimming pared 10 bases from V and 0 bases from J, leaving 16 bases between. Germline CDR1 is MDHEN and CDR2 is SYDVKM. The DNA for the CDR3 is TGTGCCACGATAAAGGCGGGCACCTCCTACGAGCAGTACTTC. The encoded protein is CATIKAGTSYEQYF.

The chain couples TRBV28 to TRBJ1-1, with D possibly being TRBD1 (6 bases). CDR3 length: 17 amino acids. The ends were cut back, 3 bases at V and 0 bases at J, with 17 bases in the middle. Per the germline V gene, CDR1 is MDHEN and CDR2 is SYDVKM. The CDR3 is CASSFALGGALNTEAFF. For the CDR3, the DNA is TGTGCCAGCAGTTTCGCTCTAGGGGGGGCCTTGAACACTGAAGCTTTCTTT.

The V call is TRBV18, the J call TRBJ1-5, with 7 bases matching TRBD1. V dropped 5 bases and J dropped 1; count of bases not matched to a gene: 5. This CDR3 has 15 residues. CDR1 and CDR2 from the germline V gene are KGHSH and LQKENI. This CDR3 reads CASSSGTASNQPQHF. The CDR3 DNA reads as TGTGCCAGCTCATCCGGGACAGCGAGCAATCAGCCCCAGCATTTT.